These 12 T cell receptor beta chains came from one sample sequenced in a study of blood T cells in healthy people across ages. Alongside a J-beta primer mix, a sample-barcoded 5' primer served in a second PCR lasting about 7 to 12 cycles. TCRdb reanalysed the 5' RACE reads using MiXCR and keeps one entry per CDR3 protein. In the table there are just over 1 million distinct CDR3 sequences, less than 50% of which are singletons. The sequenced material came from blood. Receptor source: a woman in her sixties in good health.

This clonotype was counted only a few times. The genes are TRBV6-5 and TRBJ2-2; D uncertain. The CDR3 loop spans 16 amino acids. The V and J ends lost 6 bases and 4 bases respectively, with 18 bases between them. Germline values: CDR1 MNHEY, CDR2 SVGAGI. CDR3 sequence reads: CASRPSLGRSTGELFF. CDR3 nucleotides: TGTGCCAGCAGACCCAGCCTAGGACGTAGCACCGGGGAGCTGTTTTTT.

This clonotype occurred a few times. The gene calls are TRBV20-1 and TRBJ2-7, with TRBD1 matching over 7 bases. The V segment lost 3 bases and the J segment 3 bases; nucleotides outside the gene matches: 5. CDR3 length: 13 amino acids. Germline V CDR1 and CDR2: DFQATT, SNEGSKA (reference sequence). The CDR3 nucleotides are TGCAGTGCTAGCGTGGGACAGATCTACGAGCAGTACTTC. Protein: CSASVGQIYEQYF.

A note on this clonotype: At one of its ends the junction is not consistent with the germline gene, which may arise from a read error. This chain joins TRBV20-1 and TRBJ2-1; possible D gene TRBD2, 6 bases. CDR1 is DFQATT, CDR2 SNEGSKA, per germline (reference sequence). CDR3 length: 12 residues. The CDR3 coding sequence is TGCAGTGCTAGCATAGCGGACAATGGGCAGTTCTTC. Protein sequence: CSASIADNGQFF.

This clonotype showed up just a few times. CDR3 residues: CASSLAGAGRTDTQYF. The CDR3 DNA sequence: TGCGCCAGCAGCTTGGCGGGGGCGGGGAGGACAGATACGCAGTATTTT. The chain links TRBV5-1 to TRBJ2-3; D is possibly TRBD1 or TRBD2 (6 bases each). Trimming stripped 0 bases from V and 3 bases from J, with 14 bases between. The CDR3 covers 16 residues. Germline CDR1 and CDR2: SGHRS and YFSETQ.

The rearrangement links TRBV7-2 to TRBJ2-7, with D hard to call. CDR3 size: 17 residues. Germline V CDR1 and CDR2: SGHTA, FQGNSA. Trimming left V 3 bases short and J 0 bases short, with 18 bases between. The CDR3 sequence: CASSFHSTGRVSYEQYF. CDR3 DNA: TGTGCCAGCAGCTTCCACTCAACTGGCAGAGTCTCCTACGAGCAGTACTTC.

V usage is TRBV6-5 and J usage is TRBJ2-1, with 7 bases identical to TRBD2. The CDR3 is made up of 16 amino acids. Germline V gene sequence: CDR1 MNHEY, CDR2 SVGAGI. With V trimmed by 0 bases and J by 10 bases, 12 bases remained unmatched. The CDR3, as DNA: TGTGCCAGCAGTTACTCATTGCGAGCGGGGACCTACGAGCAGTTCTTC. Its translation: CASSYSLRAGTYEQFF.

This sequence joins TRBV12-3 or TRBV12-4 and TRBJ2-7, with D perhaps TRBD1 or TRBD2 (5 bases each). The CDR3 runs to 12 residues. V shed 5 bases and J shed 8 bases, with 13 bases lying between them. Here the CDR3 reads CASSPRPGQQYF. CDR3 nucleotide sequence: TGTGCCAGCAGTCCCCGCCCGGGACAGCAGTACTTC.

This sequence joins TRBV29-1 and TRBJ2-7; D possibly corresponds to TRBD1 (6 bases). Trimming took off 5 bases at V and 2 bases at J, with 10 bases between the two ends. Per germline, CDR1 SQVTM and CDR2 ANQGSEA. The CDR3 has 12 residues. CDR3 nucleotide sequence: TGCAGCGTTACGACAGGCCCCTACGAGCAGTACTTC. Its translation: CSVTTGPYEQYF.

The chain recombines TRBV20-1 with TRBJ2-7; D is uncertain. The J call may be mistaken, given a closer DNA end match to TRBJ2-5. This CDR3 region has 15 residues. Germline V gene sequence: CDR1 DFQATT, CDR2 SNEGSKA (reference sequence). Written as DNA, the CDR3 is TGCAGTGCTAGTTATGCTGGGTTTGGTTCGGAGACCCAGTACTTC. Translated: CSASYAGFGSETQYF.

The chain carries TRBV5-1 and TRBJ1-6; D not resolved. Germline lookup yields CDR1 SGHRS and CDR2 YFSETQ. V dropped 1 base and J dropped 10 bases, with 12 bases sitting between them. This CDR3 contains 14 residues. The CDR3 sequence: CASSLSPADSPLHF. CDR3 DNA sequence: TGCGCCAGCAGCTTGTCCCCGGCAGACTCACCCCTCCACTTT.

CDR3 nucleotides: TGCGCCAGCAGCCAAGATGTATCCTACGAGCAGTACTTC. This gives the protein CASSQDVSYEQYF. This rearrangement joins TRBV4-3 to TRBJ2-7, with D unclear. Trimming stripped 0 bases from V and 1 base from J, with 4 bases between. The germline V gene encodes CDR1 LGHNA and CDR2 YSLEER. The CDR3 spans 13 residues.

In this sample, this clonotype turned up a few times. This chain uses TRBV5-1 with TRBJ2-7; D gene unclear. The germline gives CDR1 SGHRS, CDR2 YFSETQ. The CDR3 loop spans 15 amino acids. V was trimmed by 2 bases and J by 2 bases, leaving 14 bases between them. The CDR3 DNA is TGCGCCAGCAGCTTTGACTCTGCACGTACCTACGAGCAGTACTTC. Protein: CASSFDSARTYEQYF.